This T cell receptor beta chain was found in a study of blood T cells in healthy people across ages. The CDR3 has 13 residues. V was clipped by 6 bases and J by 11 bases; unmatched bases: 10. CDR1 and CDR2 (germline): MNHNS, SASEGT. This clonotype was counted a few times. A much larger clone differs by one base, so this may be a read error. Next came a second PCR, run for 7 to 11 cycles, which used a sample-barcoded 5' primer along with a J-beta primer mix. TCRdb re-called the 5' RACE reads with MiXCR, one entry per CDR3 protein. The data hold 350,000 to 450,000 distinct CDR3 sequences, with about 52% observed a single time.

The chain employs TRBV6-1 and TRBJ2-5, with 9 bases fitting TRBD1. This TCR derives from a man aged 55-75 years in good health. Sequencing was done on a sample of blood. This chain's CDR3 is CASRPTGGNEQYF. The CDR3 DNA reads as TGTGCCAGCAGACCCACAGGGGGCAATGAGCAGTACTTC.